This TCR beta chain was documented in a study of OX40 agonist ivuxolimab in advanced cancers. Overall study context: Patients' therapy was ivuxolimab, an antibody that acts as an agonist of OX40 (CD134). About 42% of patients had received prior checkpoint inhibitor therapy. Study conclusions and caveats: Some nonresponders additionally presented with little normalized T-cell clonal expansion.

CDR1 and CDR2 (germline): SEHNR, FQNEAQ (reference sequence). The ends lost 2 bases at V and 0 bases at J; junction bases unmatched: 3. The CDR3 is 15 amino acids. This clone has a handful of counts. The antigen is unknown. Peripheral blood came from all dose cohorts at three timepoints. Only in-frame clones appear in the TCRdb table, and some are missing; sequencing was by immunoSEQ multiplex PCR. The sample shows about 45,000 clones, about four fifths of them seen only once. This receptor was obtained from an adult with an advanced solid tumor such as melanoma, head and neck, liver or kidney cancer. Specimen: CD4+ or CD8+ T cells sorted from blood, collected in a trial of the OX40 agonist ivuxolimab. This rearrangement joins TRBV7-9 to TRBJ1-2, with 7 bases matching TRBD1. Written as DNA, the CDR3 is TGTGCCAGCAGCTTAAAAGGGGGCGCTAACTATGGCTACACCTTC. It is translated as CASSLKGGANYGYTF.